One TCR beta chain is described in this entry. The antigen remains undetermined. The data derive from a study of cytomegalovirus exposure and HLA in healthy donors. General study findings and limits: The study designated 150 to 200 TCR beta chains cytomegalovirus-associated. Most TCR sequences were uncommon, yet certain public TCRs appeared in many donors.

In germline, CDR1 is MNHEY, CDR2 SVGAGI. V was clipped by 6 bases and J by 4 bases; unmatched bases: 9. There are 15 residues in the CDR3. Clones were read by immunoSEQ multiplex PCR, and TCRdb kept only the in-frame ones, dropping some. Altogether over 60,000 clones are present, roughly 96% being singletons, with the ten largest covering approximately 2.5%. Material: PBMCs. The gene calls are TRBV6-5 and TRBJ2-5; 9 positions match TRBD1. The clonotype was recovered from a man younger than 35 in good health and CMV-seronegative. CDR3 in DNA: TGTGCCAGCAGAACAGGGGGCGCGCGGGGAGAGACCCAGTACTTC. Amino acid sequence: CASRTGGARGETQYF.